Listed below are T cell receptor beta chains from one sample, sequenced in a study of Tregs in tolerant kidney transplant recipients. Method: immunoSEQ multiplex PCR; TCRdb's copy keeps in-frame clones and lacks some. The profile shows roughly 66,000 clones, roughly 92% of them singletons. The sequenced sample was CD8+ T cells from blood, obtained before the transplant. The receptors shown here come from a human donor who received a combined kidney and bone marrow transplant. CDR3s leave out the opening cysteine and the closing phenylalanine or tryptophan. Fields, in order: J gene, V gene, CDR3 length, CDR3 protein.

j_gene: TRBJ2-5; v_gene: TRBV7-9; len: 13; CDR3aa: ASSLPAGGGETQY
j_gene: TRBJ2-7; v_gene: TRBV19; len: 11; CDR3aa: ASSRDRVDEQY
j_gene: TRBJ1-1; v_gene: TRBV29-1; len: 12; CDR3aa: SVAPKGVNTEAF
j_gene: TRBJ1-1; v_gene: TRBV29-1; len: 11; CDR3aa: SVEGRGNTEAF
j_gene: TRBJ2-3; v_gene: TRBV27; len: 11; CDR3aa: ASSLAPTDTQY
j_gene: TRBJ2-7; v_gene: TRBV11-2; len: 13; CDR3aa: ASSFGQGMAYEQY
j_gene: TRBJ1-2; v_gene: TRBV7-9; len: 11; CDR3aa: ASSSGQGGGYT
j_gene: TRBJ1-1; v_gene: TRBV27; len: 12; CDR3aa: ASSLINGNTEAF
j_gene: TRBJ2-5; v_gene: TRBV4-1; len: 13; CDR3aa: ASSQGPRAGETQY
j_gene: TRBJ2-7; v_gene: TRBV13; len: 13; CDR3aa: ASSLGTGSFYEQY
j_gene: TRBJ2-1; v_gene: TRBV19; len: 13; CDR3aa: ASSIEDRGYNEQF
j_gene: TRBJ1-2; v_gene: TRBV5-4; len: 13; CDR3aa: ASSLDPTDYYGYT
j_gene: TRBJ2-1; v_gene: TRBV4-1; len: 16; CDR3aa: ASSQDGIAGGRGNEQF
j_gene: TRBJ1-2; v_gene: TRBV7-8; len: 12; CDR3aa: ASSLPGQGKSYT
j_gene: TRBJ2-1; v_gene: TRBV4-3; len: 12; CDR3aa: ASSYGQGAAEQF
j_gene: TRBJ2-3; v_gene: TRBV7-9; len: 13; CDR3aa: ASALTSGGVDTQY